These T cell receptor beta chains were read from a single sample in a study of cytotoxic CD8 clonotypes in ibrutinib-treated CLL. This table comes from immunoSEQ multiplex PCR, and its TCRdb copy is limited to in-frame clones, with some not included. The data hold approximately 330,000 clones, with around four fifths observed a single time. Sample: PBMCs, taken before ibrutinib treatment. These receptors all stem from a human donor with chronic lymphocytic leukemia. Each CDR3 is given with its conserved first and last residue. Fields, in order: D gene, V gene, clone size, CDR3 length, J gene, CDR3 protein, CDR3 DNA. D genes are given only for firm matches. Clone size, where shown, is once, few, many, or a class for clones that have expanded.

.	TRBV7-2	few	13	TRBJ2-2	CASSLGGTGELFF	TGTGCCAGCAGCTTAGGTGGAACCGGGGAGCTGTTTTTT
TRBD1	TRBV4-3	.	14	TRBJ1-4	CASSQGTGGEKLFF	TGCGCCAGCAGCCAGGGGACAGGGGGAGAAAAACTGTTTTTT
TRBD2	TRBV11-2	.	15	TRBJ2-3	CASSSSGRNTDTQYF	TGTGCCAGCAGCTCTAGCGGGAGAAACACAGATACGCAGTATTTT
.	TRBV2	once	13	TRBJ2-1	CASMVVGYNEQFF	TGTGCCAGCATGGTCGTTGGGTACAATGAGCAGTTCTTC
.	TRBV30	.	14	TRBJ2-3	CAWNSGPGLDTQYF	TGTGCCTGGAATTCTGGGCCGGGGTTGGATACGCAGTATTTT
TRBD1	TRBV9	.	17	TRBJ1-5	CASSAGQGIDRNQPQHF	TGTGCCAGCAGCGCGGGACAGGGGATTGATCGCAATCAGCCCCAGCATTTT
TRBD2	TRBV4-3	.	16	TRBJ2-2	CASSQALAANTGELFF	TGCGCCAGCAGCCAAGCCCTAGCGGCGAACACCGGGGAGCTGTTTTTT
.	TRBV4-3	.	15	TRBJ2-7	CASSQDPGIGYEQYF	TGCGCCAGCAGCCAAGATCCAGGGATAGGCTACGAGCAGTACTTC
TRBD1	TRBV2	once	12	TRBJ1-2	CASRTGSYGYTF	TGTGCCAGCAGGACAGGGAGCTATGGCTACACCTTC
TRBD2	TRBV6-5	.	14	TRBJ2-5	CASSYPRGEETQYF	TGTGCCAGCAGTTATCCCCGGGGGGAAGAGACCCAGTACTTC
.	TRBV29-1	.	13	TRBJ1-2	CSVEDQGWHGYTF	TGCAGCGTTGAAGACCAGGGGTGGCATGGCTACACCTTC
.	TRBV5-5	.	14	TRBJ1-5	CASSLDRGNQPQHF	TGTGCCAGCAGCTTGGACAGGGGCAATCAGCCCCAGCATTTT
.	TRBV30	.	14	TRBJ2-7	CAWSYLDPTLEQYF	TGTGCCTGGAGTTATCTGGACCCTACCCTCGAGCAGTACTTC
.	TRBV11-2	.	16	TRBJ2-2	CASSRSRTPKAGELFF	TGTGCCAGCAGCCGAAGTCGGACCCCGAAGGCCGGGGAGCTGTTTTTT
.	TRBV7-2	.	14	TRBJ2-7	CASSPRYRTYEQYF	TGTGCCAGCAGCCCCCGATACCGTACCTACGAGCAGTACTTC
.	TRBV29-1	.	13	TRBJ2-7	CSVKTVSNYEQYF	TGCAGCGTTAAGACAGTCTCGAACTACGAGCAGTACTTC
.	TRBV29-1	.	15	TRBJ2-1	CSVEIGRGGHNEQFF	TGCAGCGTTGAAATCGGCAGGGGCGGTCACAATGAGCAGTTCTTC
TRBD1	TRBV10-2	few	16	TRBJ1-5	CASSEVTGGLGQPQHF	TGCGCCAGCAGTGAAGTAACAGGGGGCTTAGGGCAGCCCCAGCATTTT
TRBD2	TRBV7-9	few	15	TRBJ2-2	CASSSYRLASGELFF	TGTGCCAGCAGCTCATATCGACTAGCCTCCGGGGAGCTGTTTTTT
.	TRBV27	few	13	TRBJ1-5	CASSQTRLQPQHF	TGTGCCAGCAGCCAAACTCGTCTCCAGCCCCAGCATTTT
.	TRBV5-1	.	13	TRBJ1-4	CASSLEGGEKLFF	TGCGCCAGCAGCTTGGAGGGTGGTGAAAAACTGTTTTTT
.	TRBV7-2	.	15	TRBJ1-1	CASSLGPGMNTEAFF	TGTGCCAGCAGCTTAGGACCGGGGATGAACACTGAAGCTTTCTTT
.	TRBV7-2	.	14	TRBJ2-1	CASSLVSAYNEQFF	TGTGCCAGCAGCTTAGTTTCGGCATACAATGAGCAGTTCTTC
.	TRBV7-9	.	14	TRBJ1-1	CASSFGGRNTEAFF	TGTGCCAGCAGCTTTGGGGGGCGCAACACTGAAGCTTTCTTT
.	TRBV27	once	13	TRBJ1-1	CASSPKQGRRAFF	TGTGCCAGCAGTCCCAAACAGGGTCGGCGAGCTTTCTTT
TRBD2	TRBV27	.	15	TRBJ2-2	CASLPLAGEAGELFF	TGTGCCAGCCTACCCCTAGCGGGAGAGGCCGGGGAGCTGTTTTTT
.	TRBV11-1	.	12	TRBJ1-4	CASAGTNEKLFF	TGTGCCAGCGCGGGAACTAATGAAAAACTGTTTTTT
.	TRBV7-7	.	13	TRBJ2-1	CASSLSTRDEQFF	TGTGCTAGCAGCTTATCCACTAGGGATGAGCAGTTCTTC
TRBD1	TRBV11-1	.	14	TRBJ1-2	CASSISYRGEGYTF	TGTGCCAGCAGTATTTCCTACAGGGGGGAAGGCTACACCTTC
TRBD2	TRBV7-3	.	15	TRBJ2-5	CASSLPGGPGETQYF	TGTGCCAGCAGCTTACCGGGAGGGCCCGGAGAGACCCAGTACTTC
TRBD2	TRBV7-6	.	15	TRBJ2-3	CASSSRVGGSDTQYF	TGTGCCAGCAGCTCAAGGGTGGGCGGGAGCGATACGCAGTATTTT
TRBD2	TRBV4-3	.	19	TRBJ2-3	CASSQVSSSGRAYPDTQYF	TGCGCCAGCAGCCAAGTATCGTCTAGCGGGAGGGCCTATCCAGATACGCAGTATTTT
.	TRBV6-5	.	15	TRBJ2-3	CASSYSSLYTDTQYF	TGTGCCAGCAGTTACTCGAGTCTGTACACAGATACGCAGTATTTT
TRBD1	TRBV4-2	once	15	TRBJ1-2	CASSQEDRGLDGYTF	TGTGCCAGCAGCCAAGAGGATAGGGGGCTCGATGGCTACACCTTC
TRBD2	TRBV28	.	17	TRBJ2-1	CASSLWASGDSYNEQFF	TGTGCCAGCAGTTTATGGGCTAGCGGCGACTCCTACAATGAGCAGTTCTTC
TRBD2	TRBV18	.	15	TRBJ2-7	CASSPPTSGSYEQYF	TGTGCCAGCTCACCACCTACTAGCGGGAGCTACGAGCAGTACTTC
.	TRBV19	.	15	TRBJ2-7	CASSIVAGSAYEQYF	TGTGCCAGTAGTATTGTGGCAGGCTCTGCCTACGAGCAGTACTTC
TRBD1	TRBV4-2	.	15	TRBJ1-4	CANSQEGTGNEKLFF	TGTGCCAACAGCCAAGAGGGGACAGGAAATGAAAAACTGTTTTTT
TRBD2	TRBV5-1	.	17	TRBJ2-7	CASSKGLAGGSIYEQYF	TGCGCCAGCAGCAAGGGACTAGCGGGAGGATCGATATACGAGCAGTACTTC
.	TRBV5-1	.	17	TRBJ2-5	CASSLQALGAEGETQYF	TGCGCCAGCAGCTTGCAGGCCCTCGGAGCAGAGGGAGAGACCCAGTACTTC
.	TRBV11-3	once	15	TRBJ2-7	CASSGGTGISYEQYF	TGTGCCAGCAGTGGGGGAACAGGGATATCCTACGAGCAGTACTTC
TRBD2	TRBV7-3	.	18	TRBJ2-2	CASSLTGLAGVNTGELFF	TGTGCCAGCAGCTTAACGGGACTAGCGGGAGTTAACACCGGGGAGCTGTTTTTT
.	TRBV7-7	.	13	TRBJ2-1	CASSLSWENEQFF	TGTGCTAGCAGCTTAAGCTGGGAGAATGAGCAGTTCTTC
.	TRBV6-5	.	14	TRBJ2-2	CASRPGQYTGELFF	TGTGCCAGCAGACCTGGACAGTACACCGGGGAGCTGTTTTTT
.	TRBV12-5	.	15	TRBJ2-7	CASGPTRVQTYEQYF	TGTGCTAGTGGTCCCACTCGAGTGCAAACCTACGAGCAGTACTTC
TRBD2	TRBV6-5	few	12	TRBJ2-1	CASSRLAGEQFF	TGTGCCAGCAGCCGACTAGCGGGAGAGCAGTTCTTC
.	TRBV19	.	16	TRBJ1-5	CASRSASTMGNQPQHF	TGTGCCAGTAGGAGCGCTTCGACTATGGGCAATCAGCCCCAGCATTTT
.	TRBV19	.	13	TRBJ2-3	CATLTSSTDTQYF	TGTGCTACGCTAACTTCTAGCACAGATACGCAGTATTTT
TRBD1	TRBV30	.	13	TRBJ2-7	CAWIGQGWDEQYF	TGTGCCTGGATCGGACAGGGGTGGGACGAGCAGTACTTC
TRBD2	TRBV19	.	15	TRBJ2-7	CASSIDTGLVNEQYF	TGTGCCAGTAGTATAGATACCGGACTAGTAAACGAGCAGTACTTC
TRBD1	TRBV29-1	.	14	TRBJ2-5	CSVRDRGREETQYF	TGCAGCGTGAGGGACAGGGGGCGGGAAGAGACCCAGTACTTC
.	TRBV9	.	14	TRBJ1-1	CASSPTGMNTEAFF	TGTGCCAGCAGCCCAACAGGGATGAACACTGAAGCTTTCTTT
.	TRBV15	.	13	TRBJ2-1	CATRRGRHNEQFF	TGTGCCACTCGCAGGGGACGACACAATGAGCAGTTCTTC
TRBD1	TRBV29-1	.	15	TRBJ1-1	CSARQGVNMNTEAFF	TGCAGCGCCCGACAGGGGGTCAACATGAACACTGAAGCTTTCTTT
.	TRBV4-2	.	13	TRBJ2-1	CASSQVNYNEQFF	TGTGCCAGCAGCCAAGTCAACTACAATGAGCAGTTCTTC
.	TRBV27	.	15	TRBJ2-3	CASRTGSSGSYTQYF	TGTGCCAGCAGAACAGGGTCTAGCGGTTCATATACGCAGTATTTT
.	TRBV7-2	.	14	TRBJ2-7	CASSRPGLSGEQYF	TGTGCCAGCAGCCGCCCGGGGCTATCTGGCGAGCAGTACTTC
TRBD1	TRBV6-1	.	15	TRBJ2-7	CASSESGTGAYEQYF	TGTGCCAGCAGTGAATCTGGGACAGGAGCCTACGAGCAGTACTTC